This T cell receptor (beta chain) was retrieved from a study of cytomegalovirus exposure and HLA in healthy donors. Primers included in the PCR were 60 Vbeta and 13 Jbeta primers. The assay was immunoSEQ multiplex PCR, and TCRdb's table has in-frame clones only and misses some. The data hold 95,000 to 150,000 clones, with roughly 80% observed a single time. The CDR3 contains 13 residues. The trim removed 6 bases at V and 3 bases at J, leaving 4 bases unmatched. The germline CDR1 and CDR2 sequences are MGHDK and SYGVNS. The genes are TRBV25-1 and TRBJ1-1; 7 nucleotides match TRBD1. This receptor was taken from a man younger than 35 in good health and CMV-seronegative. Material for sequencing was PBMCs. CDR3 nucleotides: TGTGCCAGCAGATTACAGGGGTACACTGAAGCTTTCTTT. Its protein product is CASRLQGYTEAFF.